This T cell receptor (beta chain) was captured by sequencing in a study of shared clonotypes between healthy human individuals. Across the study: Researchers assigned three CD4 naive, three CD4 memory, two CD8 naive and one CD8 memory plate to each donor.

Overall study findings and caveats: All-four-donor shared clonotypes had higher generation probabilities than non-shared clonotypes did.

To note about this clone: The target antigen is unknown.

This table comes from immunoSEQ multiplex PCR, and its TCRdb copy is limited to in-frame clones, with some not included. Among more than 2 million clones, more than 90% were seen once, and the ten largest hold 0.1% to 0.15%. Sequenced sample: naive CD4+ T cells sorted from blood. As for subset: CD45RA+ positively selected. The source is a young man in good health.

CDR3 bases: TGTGCCTGGAACCTACAGGGGCGTGACACCGGGGAGCTGTTTTTT. As protein: CAWNLQGRDTGELFF. This sequence joins TRBV30 and TRBJ2-2; 7 bases are shared with TRBD1. CDR1 and CDR2 from the germline V gene are GTSNPN and SVGIG (reference sequence). Losses at the gene ends were 4 bases for V and 3 bases for J; bases not matched to a gene: 8. This CDR3 contains 15 residues.